A single sample gave rise to the 18 T cell receptor beta chains below, sequenced in a study of blood T cell repertoires in COVID-19. TCRdb's copy holds only in-frame clones and misses some; the assay was immunoSEQ multiplex PCR. Counted here are tens of thousands of clones, less than 80% occurring once; the ten biggest clones make up 8.5% to 10%. The sample was peripheral blood. Receptors originate from a human donor in a cohort sampled during active COVID-19.

This chain joins TRBV15 and TRBJ1-5; 8 bases align to TRBD1. This CDR3 spans 14 amino acids. Unmatched junction bases numbered 4, after V lost 5 bases and J lost 4 bases. The germline V gene has CDR1 LNHNV and CDR2 YYDKDF (reference sequence). CDR3 sequence: CATSPDRGNQPQHF. In DNA, the CDR3 is TGTGCCACCAGCCCCGACAGGGGAAATCAGCCCCAGCATTTT.

The chain links TRBV5-1 to TRBJ2-5; D is undetermined. V was clipped by 1 base and J by 5 bases, with 9 bases between them. Germline CDR1 reads SGHRS; CDR2 reads YFSETQ. This CDR3 has 13 amino acids. Written as DNA, the CDR3 is TGCGCCAGCAGCTTGTTTCCCAGGGAGACCCAGTACTTC. This encodes CASSLFPRETQYF.

The rearrangement uses TRBV9 and TRBJ2-2, with 9 nucleotides matching TRBD2. CDR1 is SGDLS, CDR2 YYNGEE, per germline. The V segment lost 4 bases and the J segment 6 bases; nucleotides outside the gene matches: 13. This CDR3 contains 17 residues. The CDR3 DNA reads TGTGCCAGCAGCCCCCGAGGTAGCGGGAGAAGGGCCGGGGAGCTGTTTTTT. It codes for CASSPRGSGRRAGELFF.

CDR3 in DNA: TGTGCCAGCAGCTTGGGATCAGGGGGTCTCCAGTACGAGCAGTACTTC. Amino acids: CASSLGSGGLQYEQYF. The chain couples TRBV7-2 to TRBJ2-7, with 7 positions matching TRBD1. V was clipped by 3 bases and J by 4 bases; unmatched bases: 12. CDR1 and CDR2 from the germline V gene are SGHTA and FQGNSA. This CDR3 is built from 16 residues. Looking up the rest from reference TRBV7-2 and TRBJ2-7 gives the full variable domain: GAGVSQSPSNKVTEKGKDVELRCDPISGHTALYWYRQSLGQGLEFLIYFQGNSAPDKSGLPSDRFSAERTGGSVSTLTIQRTQQEDSAVYLCASSLGSGGLQYEQYFGPGTRLTVT.

The genes are TRBV27 and TRBJ2-2; TRBD1 agrees at 9 bases. Germline CDR1 and CDR2: MNHEY and SMNVEV (reference sequence). The V segment lost 4 bases and the J segment 4 bases; nucleotides outside the gene matches: 7. The CDR3 covers 16 residues. CDR3 protein: CASSWWDRVTTGELFF. The CDR3 nucleotides read TGTGCCAGCAGTTGGTGGGACAGGGTTACCACCGGGGAGCTGTTTTTT.

The CDR3 DNA is TGTGCCAGCTCACCGGGACTCTCCTACGAGCAGTACTTC. This gives the protein CASSPGLSYEQYF. This chain connects TRBV18 to TRBJ2-7; a possible D gene is TRBD2 (6 bases). The germline V gene encodes CDR1 KGHSH and CDR2 LQKENI. The CDR3 contains 13 residues. V was clipped by 3 bases and J by 0 bases, with 6 bases between them.

The V call is TRBV30, the J call TRBJ1-3, with D tentatively TRBD1 (6 bases). The CDR3 is made up of 15 amino acids. The V gene lost 3 bases and the J gene lost 0 bases, with 12 bases spanning the gap. Germline assignment: CDR1 GTSNPN and CDR2 SVGIG (reference sequence). This CDR3 is CAWSRGGISGNTIYF. In DNA form, the CDR3 reads TGTGCCTGGAGCCGCGGGGGCATCTCTGGAAACACCATATATTTT.

The chain combines TRBV12-3 or TRBV12-4 with TRBJ1-4; TRBD1 might be the D (5 bases). The V end lost 5 bases, the J end lost 8 bases, and 6 bases lay between the germline ends. The CDR3 spans 11 residues. CDR3 DNA: TGTGCCAGCAGTCCAGGGGAAAAACTGTTTTTT. As protein: CASSPGEKLFF.

This sequence joins TRBV3-1 (or the pseudogene TRBV3-2) and TRBJ2-7; 10 positions match TRBD1. This CDR3 region has 14 residues. V dropped 3 bases and J dropped 3; count of bases not matched to a gene: 2. The germline CDR1 and CDR2 sequences are LGHDT and YNNKEL (reference sequence). The CDR3 region has the DNA TGTGCCAGCAGCCACGACAGGGGGCTCTACGAGCAGTACTTC. The encoded protein is CASSHDRGLYEQYF.

This chain connects TRBV24-1 to TRBJ2-1; maybe TRBD2 (6 bases). CDR3 size: 15 residues. The V end lost 1 base, the J end lost 7 bases, and 13 bases lay between the germline ends. The germline gives CDR1 KGHDR, CDR2 SFDVKD. The CDR3 protein is CATSDFRAGGNEQFF. The CDR3 nucleotides read TGTGCCACCAGTGATTTTCGGGCTGGAGGGAATGAGCAGTTCTTC.

This chain joins TRBV28 and TRBJ1-2; 9 bases are a match to TRBD1. The CDR3 is made up of 18 amino acids. The germline CDR1 and CDR2 sequences are MDHEN and SYDVKM. J was trimmed by 6 bases and V by 6 bases; bases with no gene match: 20. The CDR3 region is CASSPAGTGRREGDGYTF. CDR3 nucleotide sequence: TGTGCCAGCAGCCCCGCAGGGACAGGGAGGCGTGAGGGTGATGGCTACACCTTC.

This chain joins TRBV7-6 and TRBJ2-3; the match to TRBD2 covers 8 bases. The V segment lost 2 bases and the J segment 3 bases; nucleotides outside the gene matches: 10. CDR1 is SGHVS, CDR2 FNYEAQ, per germline. This CDR3 spans 17 amino acids. CDR3 sequence: CASSLSSGNPPTDTQYF. The CDR3 DNA reads as TGTGCCAGCAGCTTAAGTAGCGGGAACCCCCCTACAGATACGCAGTATTTT.

The rearrangement joins TRBV29-1 to TRBJ2-5, with 8 bases matching TRBD2. The CDR3 is 14 amino acids. The germline V gene encodes CDR1 SQVTM and CDR2 ANQGSEA. Trimming removed 0 bases from V and 4 bases from J; junction bases left unmatched: 4. As DNA, the CDR3 is TGCAGCGTTGAAGATGGGCTAGCGGGAGAGACCCAGTACTTC. Its protein is CSVEDGLAGETQYF.

V gene TRBV5-6 combines with J gene TRBJ2-1; 13 bases agree with TRBD2. The CDR3 is 18 amino acids. Per germline, CDR1 SGHDT and CDR2 YYEEEE. V trimming: 4 bases; J trimming: 1 base; junction bases outside the gene matches: 8. The CDR3 sequence: CASSGGLAGVSSYNEQFF. The DNA for the CDR3 is TGTGCCAGCAGCGGAGGACTAGCGGGAGTTTCTTCCTACAATGAGCAGTTCTTC.

This chain uses TRBV12-3 or TRBV12-4 with TRBJ1-2; D is unclear. The CDR3 loop spans 13 amino acids. V lost 5 bases, J lost 0 bases, and 7 bases lay in between. The CDR3 bases are TGTGCCAGCAGTCCAACAGCTAACTATGGCTACACCTTC. It encodes CASSPTANYGYTF.

In its sample, this clone was seen a few times. V gene TRBV27 combines with J gene TRBJ1-6; 10 bases align to TRBD1. The CDR3 totals 15 residues. V lost 4 bases, J lost 9 bases, and 6 bases stayed unmatched. The V gene's germline CDR1 is MNHEY and CDR2 SMNVEV (reference sequence). The CDR3, as DNA: TGTGCCAGCAGTTCTAACCGGGACAGGGGTTCACCCCTCCACTTT. It yields the protein CASSSNRDRGSPLHF.

This chain connects TRBV7-2 to TRBJ2-1; 9 nucleotides match TRBD2. Trimming removed 5 bases from V and 7 bases from J; junction bases left unmatched: 9. Germline V lookup: CDR1 SGHTA, CDR2 FQGNSA. CDR3 length: 15 amino acids. CDR3 sequence reads: CASSRGGGAINEQFF. The CDR3 bases are TGTGCCAGCAGCCGCGGGGGGGGTGCTATTAATGAGCAGTTCTTC.

The chain joins TRBV4-3 to TRBJ2-6; no clear D. Germline V gene lookup returns CDR1 LGHNA and CDR2 YSLEER. V lost 1 base to trimming and J lost 3 bases, with 4 bases between them. The length of the CDR3 is 14 residues. The CDR3 sequence: CASSQAGGANVLTF. The CDR3 DNA is TGCGCCAGCAGCCAAGCAGGTGGGGCCAACGTCCTGACTTTC.